This TCR beta chain was recorded in a study of blood T cell repertoires in COVID-19. Study-wide context: The United States, Italy and Spain provided the acute and convalescent COVID-19 samples. T cells, B-cell-depleted T cells, or PBMCs supplied cDNA or gDNA.

The CDR3 covers 14 residues. V was clipped by 2 bases and J by 4 bases, with 11 bases between them. The V gene's germline CDR1 is PRHDT and CDR2 FYEKMQ (reference sequence). The protocol was immunoSEQ multiplex PCR, while the TCRdb copy is restricted to in-frame clones and leaves out a portion. This sample has 100,000 to 120,000 clones, with 84% found just once. The sequenced material came from peripheral blood. The origin of this receptor is a woman between 40 and 50 years old with acute or convalescent COVID-19. The rearrangement links TRBV13 to TRBJ1-2; possibly TRBD1 for D (6 bases). The CDR3 spells CASSLWDKSYGYTF. For the CDR3, the DNA is TGTGCCAGCAGCTTATGGGACAAATCCTATGGCTACACCTTC. Drawing the rest from reference TRBV13 and TRBJ1-2, the complete variable domain is AAGVIQSPRHLIKEKRETATLKCYPIPRHDTVYWYQQGPGQDPQFLISFYEKMQSDKGSIPDRFSAQQFSDYHSELNMSSLELGDSALYFCASSLWDKSYGYTFGSGTRLTVV.